These 2 T cell receptor beta chains were sequenced from one sample in a study of blood T cell repertoires in COVID-19. Data came from immunoSEQ multiplex PCR; TCRdb stores just in-frame clones and leaves some out. The sample yields some 230,000 clones, around 84% seen once. Sequencing was done on a sample of peripheral blood. These receptors all come from a woman aged 60-70 years who had recovered from COVID-19.

This clone came up once. This chain connects TRBV7-9 to TRBJ2-7, with 8 bases that match TRBD1. The V and J ends lost 8 bases and 3 bases, in that order; junction bases with no gene match: 12. This CDR3 is built from 15 residues. Germline CDR1 and CDR2: SEHNR and FQNEAQ (reference sequence). This CDR3 is CASPPSTTGDYEQYF. For the CDR3, the DNA is TGTGCCAGCCCTCCTTCGACGACAGGGGACTACGAGCAGTACTTC. Together with reference TRBV7-9 and TRBJ2-7, the CDR3 gives the full variable domain: DTGVSQNPRHKITKRGQNVTFRCDPISEHNRLYWYRQTLGQGPEFLTYFQNEAQLEKSRLLSDRFSAERPKGSFSTLEIQRTEQGDSAMYLCASPPSTTGDYEQYFGPGTRLTVT.

This sequence joins TRBV7-2 and TRBJ2-2, with 7 bases identical to TRBD2. V shed 1 base, J shed 1 base, and the junction held 6 bases outside the gene matches. This CDR3 has 17 amino acids. CDR1 and CDR2 (germline): SGHTA, FQGNSA. The CDR3 DNA reads as TGTGCCAGCAGCTTAGGCCTACTAGCGAGGAACACCGGGGAGCTGTTTTTT. Amino acid sequence: CASSLGLLARNTGELFF.